Listed below are T cell receptor beta chains from one sample, sequenced in a study of blood T cells in healthy people across ages. TCRdb reprocessed the 5' RACE reads via MiXCR and lists one record per CDR3 protein. The sample carries 1.5 million to 2 million distinct CDR3 sequences, approximately 30% recorded once. Input material: blood. The origin of the receptors is a woman aged 25 to 39 in good health. Each CDR3 is given with its conserved first and last residue. The order of the fields is clone size, V gene, J gene, D gene, CDR3 protein, CDR3 DNA. A D gene is named only where the DNA matches it firmly. A clone size is listed for some rows: how often the clone was seen (once, few, many), or a class if it is expanded.

clone size: .
V gene: TRBV6-6
J gene: TRBJ1-5
D gene: .
CDR3 protein: CASSSTGTRNQPQHF
CDR3 DNA: TGTGCCAGCAGTTCAACCGGGACTCGCAATCAGCCCCAGCATTTT

clone size: .
V gene: TRBV20-1
J gene: TRBJ2-3
D gene: TRBD2
CDR3 protein: CSASTSGGAGDTQYF
CDR3 DNA: TGCAGTGCTAGTACTAGCGGGGGGGCGGGAGATACGCAGTATTTT

clone size: few
V gene: TRBV3-1
J gene: TRBJ2-1
D gene: TRBD2
CDR3 protein: CASSTASGGGLNEQFF
CDR3 DNA: TGTGCCAGCAGCACCGCTAGCGGGGGGGGGCTCAATGAGCAGTTCTTC

clone size: few
V gene: TRBV7-3
J gene: TRBJ2-1
D gene: .
CDR3 protein: CASSFTPSLDEQFF
CDR3 DNA: TGTGCCAGCAGCTTTACTCCCTCTTTGGATGAGCAGTTCTTC

clone size: .
V gene: TRBV2
J gene: TRBJ2-7
D gene: .
CDR3 protein: CASGGTSYEQYF
CDR3 DNA: TGTGCCAGTGGGGGCACCTCCTACGAGCAGTACTTC

clone size: .
V gene: TRBV29-1
J gene: TRBJ1-2
D gene: .
CDR3 protein: CVGRENYGYTF
CDR3 DNA: TGCGTCGGCCGGGAAAACTATGGCTACACCTTC

clone size: few
V gene: TRBV28
J gene: TRBJ2-1
D gene: TRBD2
CDR3 protein: CASSSSTSGLSSYNEQFF
CDR3 DNA: TGTGCCAGCAGTTCCTCGACTAGCGGGCTTAGCTCCTACAATGAGCAGTTCTTC

clone size: .
V gene: TRBV18
J gene: TRBJ1-5
D gene: .
CDR3 protein: CASSGLSGSNQPQHF
CDR3 DNA: TGTGCCAGCTCGGGCCTCTCCGGCTCCAATCAGCCCCAGCATTTT

clone size: many
V gene: TRBV29-1
J gene: TRBJ1-2
D gene: TRBD1
CDR3 protein: CSVEESWDRKGYTF
CDR3 DNA: TGCAGCGTTGAAGAAAGCTGGGACAGGAAGGGCTACACCTTC

clone size: many
V gene: TRBV7-2
J gene: TRBJ2-4
D gene: .
CDR3 protein: CASSILTSNQYF
CDR3 DNA: TGTGCCAGCAGCATCCTGACTAGTAATCAGTACTTC

clone size: .
V gene: TRBV4-1
J gene: TRBJ2-7
D gene: .
CDR3 protein: CASSIRDGPNELYF
CDR3 DNA: TGCGCCAGCAGCATCCGGGACGGCCCCAACGAATTGTACTTC

clone size: few
V gene: TRBV5-1
J gene: TRBJ2-5
D gene: .
CDR3 protein: CASSYGSPGETQYF
CDR3 DNA: TGCGCCAGCAGCTACGGGAGCCCAGGGGAGACCCAGTACTTC

clone size: many
V gene: TRBV4-1
J gene: TRBJ2-6
D gene: TRBD2
CDR3 protein: CASSQTSGGSSGANVLTF
CDR3 DNA: TGCGCCAGCAGCCAGACTAGCGGGGGGAGCTCTGGGGCCAACGTCCTGACTTTC

clone size: .
V gene: TRBV12-5
J gene: TRBJ2-3
D gene: .
CDR3 protein: CASGEGGTGTQYF
CDR3 DNA: TGTGCTAGTGGCGAGGGGGGCACAGGTACGCAGTATTTT

clone size: .
V gene: TRBV5-5
J gene: TRBJ2-5
D gene: .
CDR3 protein: CASSHDGAGETQYF
CDR3 DNA: TGTGCCAGCAGCCATGACGGGGCAGGAGAGACCCAGTACTTC

clone size: .
V gene: TRBV7-6
J gene: TRBJ2-1
D gene: .
CDR3 protein: CASSFNSPARGESYEQFF
CDR3 DNA: TGTGCCAGCAGCTTCAACTCCCCCGCGAGGGGGGAGTCCTACGAGCAGTTCTTC

clone size: .
V gene: TRBV20-1
J gene: TRBJ1-1
D gene: .
CDR3 protein: CSARRGGNTEAFF
CDR3 DNA: TGCAGTGCTAGAAGGGGGGGGAACACTGAAGCTTTCTTT

clone size: .
V gene: TRBV20-1
J gene: TRBJ2-7
D gene: TRBD2
CDR3 protein: CSARSRDYLTYEQYF
CDR3 DNA: TGCAGTGCCAGGTCCCGGGACTACCTAACCTACGAGCAGTACTTC

clone size: .
V gene: TRBV5-8
J gene: TRBJ2-7
D gene: .
CDR3 protein: CAGSGGTSYNEQYF
CDR3 DNA: TGTGCCGGCAGCGGCGGGACTTCCTACAATGAGCAGTACTTC

clone size: many
V gene: TRBV4-1
J gene: TRBJ2-5
D gene: TRBD2
CDR3 protein: CASSQGLTSNQETQYF
CDR3 DNA: TGCGCCAGCAGCCAAGGTTTGACTAGCAACCAAGAGACCCAGTACTTC

clone size: .
V gene: TRBV5-1
J gene: TRBJ2-1
D gene: .
CDR3 protein: CASSLAILKSGRGTDNEQFF
CDR3 DNA: TGCGCCAGCAGCTTGGCCATTCTCAAGTCCGGACGAGGGACCGACAATGAGCAGTTCTTC

clone size: .
V gene: TRBV27
J gene: TRBJ2-1
D gene: .
CDR3 protein: CASSISRRGAEEGNEQFF
CDR3 DNA: TGTGCCAGCAGTATATCACGAAGGGGGGCCGAGGAGGGCAATGAGCAGTTCTTC

clone size: .
V gene: TRBV3-1
J gene: TRBJ2-7
D gene: TRBD2
CDR3 protein: CASSPWEGDSYEQYF
CDR3 DNA: TGTGCCAGCAGCCCTTGGGAGGGAGACTCCTACGAGCAGTACTTC

clone size: .
V gene: TRBV30
J gene: TRBJ2-7
D gene: TRBD1
CDR3 protein: CAWSRGQGYEQYF
CDR3 DNA: TGTGCCTGGAGTCGCGGACAGGGCTACGAGCAGTACTTC

clone size: few
V gene: TRBV7-9
J gene: TRBJ2-1
D gene: .
CDR3 protein: CASSLARTDNEQFF
CDR3 DNA: TGTGCCAGCAGCTTAGCGCGGACGGACAATGAGCAGTTCTTC

clone size: few
V gene: TRBV5-1
J gene: TRBJ2-5
D gene: .
CDR3 protein: CASSLTQDLVETQYF
CDR3 DNA: TGCGCCAGCAGCTTGACGCAGGACCTTGTTGAGACCCAGTACTTC